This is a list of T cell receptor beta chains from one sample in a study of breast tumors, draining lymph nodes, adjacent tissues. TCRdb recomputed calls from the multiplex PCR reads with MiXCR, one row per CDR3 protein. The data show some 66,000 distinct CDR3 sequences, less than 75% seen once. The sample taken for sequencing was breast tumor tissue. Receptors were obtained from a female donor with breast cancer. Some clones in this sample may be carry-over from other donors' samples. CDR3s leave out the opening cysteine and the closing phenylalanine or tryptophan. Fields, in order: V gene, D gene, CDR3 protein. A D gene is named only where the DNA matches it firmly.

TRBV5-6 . ASSRYLGGTETQY
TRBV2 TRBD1 ASGDGQGAMTGELF
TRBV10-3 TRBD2 AISESERGQTDTQY
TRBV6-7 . ASSYLGAYGYT
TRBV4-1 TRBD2 ASSQRSGDYEQY
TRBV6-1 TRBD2 ASYPTSGRPETQY
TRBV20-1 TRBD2 SAPRLAGSTDTQY
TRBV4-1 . ASSQVPPEIYGYT
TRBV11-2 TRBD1 ASSPRGDRGADTQY
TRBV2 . ASGIAGNTYEQY
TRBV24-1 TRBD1 ATTSRWDRLSNQPQH
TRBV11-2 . ASSLDLRGGSTDTQY
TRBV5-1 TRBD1 ASSSGQENYGYT
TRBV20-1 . SASQVGGTEKLF
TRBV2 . ASSKDGESEQY
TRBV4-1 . ASSQEWGATNEKLF
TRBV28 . ASRTRGSSYEQY
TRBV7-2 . ASSLSARESNQPQH